This TCR beta chain came from a study of blood T cell repertoires in COVID-19. Overall study context: Samples representing acute and convalescent COVID-19 were sourced from the United States, Italy and Spain. In each case, the material was cDNA or gDNA derived from T cells, B-cell-depleted T cells, or PBMCs.

J was trimmed by 8 bases and V by 6 bases; bases with no gene match: 6. CDR3 length: 13 residues. Per the germline V gene, CDR1 is MNHEY and CDR2 is SVGEGT. The method was immunoSEQ multiplex PCR; TCRdb's version includes in-frame clones alone and lacks a portion of them. The data show roughly 350,000 clones, with around 87% seen just once and about 6.9% held by the top ten. The chain couples TRBV6-2 or TRBV6-3 to TRBJ2-1; 8 bases are a match to TRBD2. The sample comprised peripheral blood. This clonotype originated in a woman aged 50 to 60 with COVID-19, enrolled during active disease. This chain's CDR3 is CASSRTSRDEQFF. Here the CDR3 DNA reads TGTGCCAGCAGCCGGACTAGCCGGGATGAGCAGTTCTTC.